Below, 26 T cell receptor beta chains from the same sample are listed, as sequenced in a study of T-cell reconstitution after alpha-beta-depleted transplantation in children. Unique molecular identifiers were incorporated during preparation of the TCRbeta library. TCRdb re-derived calls from the PCR reads in MiXCR, one entry per CDR3 protein. The sample includes around 580,000 distinct CDR3 sequences, roughly 23% of them seen just once. The starting material was PBMCs, mostly from graft donor cells, obtained 360 days after TCRalphabeta/CD19-depleted stem cell transplant. All receptors derive from a boy in the first two years of life who had a stem cell transplant for acute myeloid leukemia, so the T cells may come from the graft donor.

This clonotype appeared once. The CDR3 here is CASSPFTSGSATDTQYF. CDR3 nucleotide sequence: TGTGCCAGCTCACCATTTACTTCTGGGTCCGCGACAGATACGCAGTATTTT. The rearrangement uses TRBV18 and TRBJ2-3; D remains ambiguous. The CDR3 is 17 residues long. CDR1 and CDR2 from the germline V gene are KGHSH and LQKENI. With 2 bases removed from V and 3 bases from J, the gap between germline ends came to 18 bases.

This chain joins TRBV20-1 and TRBJ2-7; 8 bases agree with TRBD2. The germline CDR1 and CDR2 sequences are DFQATT and SNEGSKA (reference sequence). The junction had 13 bases not matched to a gene; V was cut back by 1 base and J by 2 bases. This CDR3 is built from 17 residues. The CDR3 reads CSARAPGRRGAPYEQYF. The CDR3 bases are TGCAGTGCTAGAGCGCCTGGGAGGCGGGGGGCCCCCTACGAGCAGTACTTC.

This clonotype was seen a few times. The rearrangement links TRBV9 to TRBJ1-1; D uncertain. Germline values: CDR1 SGDLS, CDR2 YYNGEE. The CDR3 covers 13 residues. V lost 10 bases and J lost 1, with 14 bases in between. The CDR3, as DNA: TGTGCCTCCCAGACTATGCCGAACACTGAAGCTTTCTTT. Translation: CASQTMPNTEAFF.

V and J are TRBV7-2 and TRBJ2-4; TRBD1 agrees at 8 bases. Germline lookup yields CDR1 SGHTA and CDR2 FQGNSA. CDR3 length equals 14 residues. Trimming took 5 bases from V and 3 from J; bases not matched to a gene: 3. CDR3 region: CASSTTGGKNIQYF. As DNA, the CDR3 is TGTGCCAGCAGCACAACAGGGGGCAAAAACATTCAGTACTTC.

In its sample, this clonotype was seen a few times. The V call is TRBV5-1, the J call TRBJ2-5; D might be TRBD2 (6 bases). Germline values: CDR1 SGHRS, CDR2 YFSETQ. Trimming stripped 3 bases from V and 1 base from J, with 13 bases between. The CDR3 extends over 15 amino acids. The chain's CDR3 is CASSYLRGGQETQYF. The DNA for the CDR3 is TGCGCCAGCAGCTACCTGAGGGGAGGCCAAGAGACCCAGTACTTC. Full variable domain (outside the CDR3, taken from reference TRBV5-1 and TRBJ2-5): KAGVTQTPRYLIKTRGQQVTLSCSPISGHRSVSWYQQTPGQGLQFLFEYFSETQRNKGNFPGRFSGRQFSNSRSEMNVSTLELGDSALYLCASSYLRGGQETQYFGPGTRLLVL.

This clonotype showed up just a few times. This chain joins TRBV15 and TRBJ2-3; D assignment may be TRBD1 or TRBD2 (5 bases each). This CDR3 is 16 amino acids long. Germline V gene data show CDR1 as LNHNV and CDR2 as YYDKDF (reference sequence). V was cut by 1 base and J by 2 bases, with 13 bases left in between. The DNA of the CDR3 is TGTGCCACCAGCAGAGGAGGGGCCGCGAACACAGATACGCAGTATTTT. Translation gives CATSRGGAANTDTQYF.

In this sample, this clonotype turned up many times. The V and J genes are TRBV6-1 and TRBJ2-7, with D possibly being TRBD1 (6 bases). Trimming took 2 bases from V and 0 from J, leaving 14 bases between them. This CDR3 has 16 amino acids. The V gene's germline CDR1 is MNHNS and CDR2 SASEGT. For the CDR3, the DNA is TGTGCCAGCAGTGAACGGAGACAGGCGATCTCCTACGAGCAGTACGTC. Protein sequence: CASSERRQAISYEQYV.

This clonotype occurred many times. The chain employs TRBV15 and TRBJ1-3, with 7 bases identical to TRBD1. Per germline, CDR1 LNHNV and CDR2 YYDKDF (reference sequence). This CDR3 has 14 amino acids. The V and J ends lost 5 bases and 3 bases, in that order; junction bases with no gene match: 4. The CDR3 reads CATSVTGIGNTIYF. CDR3 nucleotides: TGTGCCACCAGCGTGACAGGGATTGGAAACACCATATATTTT.

This clonotype was seen only a few times. The chain combines TRBV20-1 with TRBJ1-5; D ambiguous. CDR3 length: 17 residues. With 0 bases removed from V and 7 bases from J, the gap between germline ends came to 22 bases. From germline, CDR1 is DFQATT and CDR2 SNEGSKA (reference sequence). The CDR3 DNA reads as TGCAGTGCTAGAGATCCTGCCCCTGGAGGGAAAGGGCAGCCCCAGCATTTT. Amino acids: CSARDPAPGGKGQPQHF.

This chain joins TRBV3-1 and TRBJ2-7; 9 positions agree with TRBD2. Germline CDR1 is LGHDT and CDR2 is YNNKEL (reference sequence). V lost 4 bases, J lost 5 bases, and 6 bases stayed unmatched. This CDR3 has 14 residues. The CDR3 bases are TGTGCCAGCAGCCGCTTAGCGGGGGTCGACGAGCAGTACTTC. Translated: CASSRLAGVDEQYF.

The chain carries TRBV20-1 and TRBJ1-3, with TRBD1 matching over 8 bases. Germline loops: CDR1 DFQATT, CDR2 SNEGSKA (reference sequence). Germline trimming cut 6 bases from V and 0 bases from J; bases unmatched to any gene: 13. This CDR3 spans 17 amino acids. Written as DNA, the CDR3 is TGCAGTGCCCCTGACAGGGGAACCCCCCGCTCTGGAAACACCATATATTTT. It codes for CSAPDRGTPRSGNTIYF.

The chain carries TRBV25-1 and TRBJ2-5; D is undetermined. The V end lost 3 bases, the J end lost 5 bases, and 19 bases lay between the germline ends. Germline V CDR1 and CDR2: MGHDK, SYGVNS. CDR3 length equals 16 residues. CDR3 protein: CASSEGDRPHRETQYF. The CDR3 bases are TGTGCCAGCAGTGAGGGTGACCGCCCTCATAGGGAGACCCAGTACTTC.

This clonotype was counted a few times. The chain employs TRBV2 and TRBJ2-2; D unresolved. The CDR3 has 14 amino acids. V lost 7 bases to trimming and J lost 3 bases, with 12 bases between them. Germline lookup yields CDR1 SNHLY and CDR2 FYNNEI. The CDR3 coding sequence is TGTGCCAGCACAATCTTAAGGGACACCGGGGAGCTGTTTTTT. Protein sequence: CASTILRDTGELFF.

This clonotype came up a few times. The chain joins TRBV4-1 to TRBJ2-4; 10 bases map to TRBD1. The trim removed 5 bases at V and 2 bases at J, leaving 6 bases unmatched. This CDR3 has 16 amino acids. Germline CDR1 and CDR2: MGHRA and YSYEKL. CDR3 sequence: CASSRDRGSPKNIQYF. The CDR3, as DNA: TGCGCCAGCAGCAGGGACAGGGGTTCCCCCAAAAACATTCAGTACTTC.

This clonotype was seen repeatedly, ten times or more. The V and J genes are TRBV29-1 and TRBJ2-1, with 8 nucleotides matching TRBD2. The CDR3 loop spans 15 amino acids. Germline CDR1 is SQVTM and CDR2 is ANQGSEA. V lost 2 bases and J lost 5; bases outside the gene matches: 8. CDR3 loop: CSVERSGGLHNEQFF. The CDR3, as DNA: TGCAGCGTTGAAAGATCGGGGGGGCTTCACAATGAGCAGTTCTTC.

V gene TRBV20-1 combines with J gene TRBJ1-5, with TRBD1 matching over 11 bases. The V gene's germline CDR1 is DFQATT and CDR2 SNEGSKA (reference sequence). CDR3 length: 15 residues. The V gene end was trimmed by 3 bases and the J gene end by 4 bases; junction bases not matched to a gene: 5. The CDR3 loop reads CSASLDRGRNQPQHF. The CDR3 DNA is TGCAGTGCTAGCTTGGACAGGGGGCGGAATCAGCCCCAGCATTTT.

This clonotype was found a few times. The rearrangement joins TRBV15 to TRBJ2-5; D not certain. From germline, CDR1 is LNHNV and CDR2 YYDKDF (reference sequence). Trimming removed 0 bases from V and 3 bases from J, with 11 bases in between. CDR3 length: 15 residues. This CDR3 reads CATSRESGWEETQYF. CDR3 nucleotide sequence: TGTGCCACCAGCAGAGAATCGGGCTGGGAAGAGACCCAGTACTTC.

This rearrangement joins TRBV6-1 to TRBJ2-3, with 14 bases identical to TRBD2. V dropped 5 bases and J dropped 0; count of bases not matched to a gene: 4. In germline, CDR1 is MNHNS, CDR2 SASEGT. The CDR3 runs to 17 residues. CDR3 sequence reads: CASSKGLAGASTDTQYF. Written as DNA, the CDR3 is TGTGCCAGCAGTAAGGGACTAGCGGGGGCCAGCACAGATACGCAGTATTTT.

This clonotype has just one count. The chain joins TRBV12-3 or TRBV12-4 to TRBJ2-1; TRBD1 might be the D (5 bases). The ends were cut back, 5 bases at V and 3 bases at J, with 14 bases in the middle. This CDR3 has 15 amino acids. CDR3 residues: CASSPRVGVYNEQFF. CDR3 nucleotide sequence: TGTGCCAGCAGTCCAAGGGTAGGGGTCTACAATGAGCAGTTCTTC.

Many counts were recorded for this clonotype. V gene TRBV12-3 or TRBV12-4 combines with J gene TRBJ2-7; tentative D call: TRBD1 (5 bases). Trimming removed 6 bases at V and 3 bases at J, with 18 bases between. The CDR3 spans 15 residues. This chain's CDR3 is CASSPGRVPIYEQYV. The CDR3 DNA reads as TGTGCCAGCAGCCCCGGCAGGGTTCCAATCTACGAGCAGTACGTC.

This clonotype was seen once. This chain connects TRBV10-3 to TRBJ2-7; D is possibly TRBD1 (6 bases). The length of the CDR3 is 13 residues. The germline V gene has CDR1 ENHRY and CDR2 SYGVKD. V was clipped by 8 bases and J by 0 bases, with 11 bases between them. The CDR3 DNA reads as TGTGCCATCCAGGGGAAGAGCTCCTACGAGCAGTACTTC. Its protein is CAIQGKSSYEQYF.

This clonotype occurred once. This could be a read error, since a much larger clone is one nucleotide away. The CDR3 does not close with the conserved phenylalanine or tryptophan, likely indicating a read error. The limits of the CDR3 on the DNA are not certain, so only TCRdb's listed CDR3 is given. V and J are TRBV12-3 or TRBV12-4 and TRBJ1-2; the tabulated D call, TRBD1, remains unverified against the DNA. The CDR3 comprises 11 residues, both ends counted. The CDR3 sequence is CASSPNRVATY.

J is TRBJ2-1 and V is TRBV4-1, with 11 bases identical to TRBD2. Germline V gives CDR1 MGHRA, CDR2 YSYEKL. V shed 3 bases, J shed 2 bases, and the junction held 12 bases outside the gene matches. The CDR3 contains 19 residues. CDR3 amino acids: CASSHDELTSGGAYNEQFF. The CDR3 nucleotides are TGCGCCAGCAGCCATGATGAACTCACTAGCGGGGGCGCCTACAATGAGCAGTTCTTC.

V and J are TRBV12-3 or TRBV12-4 and TRBJ2-5, with TRBD1 matching over 12 bases. The trim removed 8 bases at V and 5 bases at J, leaving 6 bases unmatched. CDR3 length equals 14 residues. In DNA, the CDR3 is TGTGCCAGCTCCGGGACAGGGGGCTTGGAGACCCAGTACTTC. Translated, it gives CASSGTGGLETQYF.

The sample holds a few counts of this clonotype. The V and J genes are TRBV7-2 and TRBJ2-3; D gene uncertain. V lost 7 bases and J 4 bases, leaving 9 bases between the germline ends. Germline loops: CDR1 SGHTA, CDR2 FQGNSA. The CDR3 sequence is 12 residues long. CDR3 loop: CASTVVADTQYF. Here the CDR3 DNA reads TGTGCCAGCACCGTGGTGGCAGATACGCAGTATTTT.

CDR3: CASSFSGNRGGYTF. For the CDR3, the DNA is TGTGCCAGCAGCTTTTCGGGGAACCGGGGGGGCTACACCTTC. The chain recombines TRBV7-2 with TRBJ1-2; a possible D gene is TRBD1 (5 bases). The V and J ends lost 3 bases and 8 bases respectively, with 16 bases between them. CDR3 length: 14 amino acids. Germline-derived CDR1 and CDR2 are SGHTA and FQGNSA.